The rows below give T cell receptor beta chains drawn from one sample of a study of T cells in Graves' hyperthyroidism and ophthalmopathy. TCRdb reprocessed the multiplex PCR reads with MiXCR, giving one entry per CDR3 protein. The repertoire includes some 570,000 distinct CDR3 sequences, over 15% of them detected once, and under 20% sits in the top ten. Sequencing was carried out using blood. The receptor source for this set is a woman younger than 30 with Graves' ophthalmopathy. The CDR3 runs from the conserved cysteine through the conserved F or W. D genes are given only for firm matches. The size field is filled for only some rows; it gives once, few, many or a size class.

cdr3_aa: CASTDGGAPSYEQYF
cdr3_nt: TGTGCCAGCACGGACGGGGGGGCACCATCCTACGAGCAGTACTTC
clone_size: many
v_call: TRBV28
j_call: TRBJ2-7
d_call: TRBD2

cdr3_aa: CATSRDLPGPYEQYF
cdr3_nt: TGTGCCACCAGCAGAGATCTCCCAGGACCCTACGAGCAGTACTTC
clone_size: many
v_call: TRBV15
j_call: TRBJ2-7
d_call: -

cdr3_aa: CASSTDTDEQYF
cdr3_nt: TGTGCCAGCAGTACGGACACTGACGAGCAGTACTTC
clone_size: many
v_call: TRBV27
j_call: TRBJ2-7
d_call: -

cdr3_aa: CSARPSLLEAFF
cdr3_nt: TGCAGTGCTAGGCCCTCTCTCCTCGAAGCTTTCTTT
clone_size: many
v_call: TRBV20-1
j_call: TRBJ1-1
d_call: -

cdr3_aa: CASTEDRDRGPSYTEAFF
cdr3_nt: TGTGCCAGCACCGAAGATAGGGACAGGGGGCCTTCCTACACTGAAGCTTTCTTT
clone_size: many
v_call: TRBV9
j_call: TRBJ1-1
d_call: TRBD1

cdr3_aa: CASSDKLAAQETQYF
cdr3_nt: TGTGCCAGCAGCGACAAACTAGCGGCCCAAGAGACCCAGTACTTC
clone_size: -
v_call: TRBV9
j_call: TRBJ2-5
d_call: TRBD2

cdr3_aa: CSVEDLQTGAYGCTF
cdr3_nt: TGCAGCGTTGAAGATCTCCAAACTGGCGCATATGGCTGCACCTTC
clone_size: -
v_call: TRBV29-1
j_call: TRBJ1-2
d_call: -

cdr3_aa: CASSLPGMNTEAFF
cdr3_nt: TGTGCCAGCAGTTTACCGGGGATGAACACTGAAGCTTTCTTT
clone_size: many
v_call: TRBV28
j_call: TRBJ1-1
d_call: -

cdr3_aa: CASSVDSLSYEQYF
cdr3_nt: TGCGCCAGCAGCGTGGACAGCCTTTCCTACGAGCAGTACTTC
clone_size: -
v_call: TRBV5-1
j_call: TRBJ2-7
d_call: -

cdr3_aa: CSASHLDYEQYF
cdr3_nt: TGCAGTGCTAGTCATCTCGATTACGAGCAGTACTTC
clone_size: many
v_call: TRBV20-1
j_call: TRBJ2-7
d_call: -

cdr3_aa: CATSDPTGGTYGYTF
cdr3_nt: TGTGCCACCAGTGACCCCACAGGGGGCACCTATGGCTACACCTTC
clone_size: few
v_call: TRBV24-1
j_call: TRBJ1-2
d_call: TRBD1

cdr3_aa: CASSLEGTNQPQHF
cdr3_nt: TGCGCCAGCAGCTTGGAGGGTACCAATCAGCCCCAGCATTTT
clone_size: many
v_call: TRBV5-1
j_call: TRBJ1-5
d_call: -

cdr3_aa: CASSFLTSGGPSYEQYF
cdr3_nt: TGTGCCAGCAGTTTCTTAACTAGCGGGGGACCCTCCTACGAGCAGTACTTC
clone_size: -
v_call: TRBV27
j_call: TRBJ2-7
d_call: TRBD2

cdr3_aa: CASSFRGLEAFF
cdr3_nt: TGTGCCAGCAGTTTCAGGGGGCTTGAAGCTTTCTTT
clone_size: -
v_call: TRBV6-1
j_call: TRBJ1-1
d_call: TRBD1

cdr3_aa: CAISGGGQETQYF
cdr3_nt: TGTGCCATCAGTGGGGGGGGTCAAGAGACCCAGTACTTC
clone_size: many
v_call: TRBV10-3
j_call: TRBJ2-5
d_call: TRBD2

cdr3_aa: CTSSEASRGLFF
cdr3_nt: TGTACCAGCAGTGAAGCGTCCCGGGGGCTGTTTTTT
clone_size: -
v_call: TRBV6-1
j_call: TRBJ2-2
d_call: -

cdr3_aa: CASKSTGITGNTIYF
cdr3_nt: TGTGCCAGCAAATCGACAGGGATTACTGGAAACACCATATATTTT
clone_size: -
v_call: TRBV12-3/TRBV12-4
j_call: TRBJ1-3
d_call: TRBD1

cdr3_aa: CASRGTEGITDTQYF
cdr3_nt: TGTGCCAGCAGGGGGACAGAAGGTATCACAGATACGCAGTATTTT
clone_size: -
v_call: TRBV25-1
j_call: TRBJ2-3
d_call: TRBD1

cdr3_aa: CASSLGQGSNEKLFF
cdr3_nt: TGTGCCAGCAGTTTAGGGCAGGGGAGTAATGAAAAACTGTTTTTT
clone_size: -
v_call: TRBV28
j_call: TRBJ1-4
d_call: -

cdr3_aa: CASSQESGGIGANVLTF
cdr3_nt: TGTGCCAGCAGCCAAGAATCTGGAGGGATCGGGGCCAACGTCCTGACTTTC
clone_size: -
v_call: TRBV14
j_call: TRBJ2-6
d_call: -